The clone carrying this T cell receptor (beta chain) was recorded a few times. Its antigen is currently unknown. TCRdb called the 5' RACE reads again in MiXCR, with one record for every CDR3 protein. The sample lists about half a million distinct CDR3 sequences; about 20% were seen once. This specimen comes from a study of T-cell memory formation after mild COVID-19. The germline CDR1 and CDR2 sequences are SGHVS and FNYEAQ. V was pared by 1 base and J by 12 bases, with 4 bases of the junction left unmatched. This CDR3 contains 13 residues. Study-wide findings and caveats: Clones shrinking from day 15 to 85 showed even CD4/CD8 mixes; later expanders tilted CD4+. For contracting clones, CD4+ ones sat mainly in CM and EM, CD8+ in EMRA. The appearance of some responding clones in pre-infection memory suggested that cross-reactive memory joined.

The clonotype comes from an adult woman who had mild COVID-19 (a few samples of this study predate the infection). Cell type and time point are not known. Sequencing was done on a sample of PBMCs or a T cell subset sorted from them (not recorded which). The chain couples TRBV7-6 to TRBJ2-1; TRBD1 matches at 9 bases. The CDR3 DNA sequence: TGTGCCAGCAGCTTAGGGACAGGGGACGGGCAGTTCTTC. Encoded protein: CASSLGTGDGQFF.